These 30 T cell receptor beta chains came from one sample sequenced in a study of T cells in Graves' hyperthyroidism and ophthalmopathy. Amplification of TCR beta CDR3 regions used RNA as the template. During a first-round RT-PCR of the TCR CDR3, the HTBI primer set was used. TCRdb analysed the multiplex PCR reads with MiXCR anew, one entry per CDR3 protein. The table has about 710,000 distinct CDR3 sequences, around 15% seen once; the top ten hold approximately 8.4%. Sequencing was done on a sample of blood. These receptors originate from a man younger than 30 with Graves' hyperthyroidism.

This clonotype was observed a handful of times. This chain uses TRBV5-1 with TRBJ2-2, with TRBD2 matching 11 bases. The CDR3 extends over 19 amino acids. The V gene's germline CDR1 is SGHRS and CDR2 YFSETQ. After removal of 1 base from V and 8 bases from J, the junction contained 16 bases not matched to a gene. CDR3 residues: CASSLLPSGRLWWQGELFF. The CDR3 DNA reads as TGCGCCAGCAGCTTGCTCCCTAGCGGGAGGTTATGGTGGCAAGGGGAGCTGTTTTTT.

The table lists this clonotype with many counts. The CDR3 DNA reads TGTGCCAGCAGCTTAAGGGGACTAGCGGGAGTAGGGGGCACAGATACGCAGTATTTT. Its protein is CASSLRGLAGVGGTDTQYF. The chain is built from TRBV7-2 and TRBJ2-3; 14 nucleotides align to TRBD2. Germline trimming cut 2 bases from V and 1 base from J; bases unmatched to any gene: 8. CDR3 size: 19 residues. Germline V gene lookup returns CDR1 SGHTA and CDR2 FQGNSA.

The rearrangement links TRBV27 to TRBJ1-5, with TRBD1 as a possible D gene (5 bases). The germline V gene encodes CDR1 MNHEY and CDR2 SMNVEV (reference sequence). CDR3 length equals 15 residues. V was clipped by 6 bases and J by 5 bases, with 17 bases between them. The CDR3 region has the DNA TGTGCCAGCAGCCCCTGGGGCAGGGCAGATCAGCCCCAGCATTTT. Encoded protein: CASSPWGRADQPQHF.

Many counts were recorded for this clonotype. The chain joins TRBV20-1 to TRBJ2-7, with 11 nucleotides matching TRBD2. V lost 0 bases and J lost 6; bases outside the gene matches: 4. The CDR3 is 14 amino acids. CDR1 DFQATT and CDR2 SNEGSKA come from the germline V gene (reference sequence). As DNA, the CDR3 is TGCAGTGCTAGAGATCCGACTAGCGGGATCGAGCAGTACTTC. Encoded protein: CSARDPTSGIEQYF.

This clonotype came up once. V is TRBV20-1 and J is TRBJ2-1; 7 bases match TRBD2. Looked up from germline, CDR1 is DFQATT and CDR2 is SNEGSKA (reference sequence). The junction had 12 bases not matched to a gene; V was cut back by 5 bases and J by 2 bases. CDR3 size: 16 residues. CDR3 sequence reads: CSARMGLLAAYNEQFF. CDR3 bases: TGCAGTGCTCGAATGGGTCTGCTAGCGGCCTACAATGAGCAGTTCTTC.

CDR3: CATSRDRETGGTDTQYF. DNA of the CDR3: TGTGCCACCAGCAGAGATCGGGAGACAGGGGGCACAGATACGCAGTATTTT. V is TRBV15 and J is TRBJ2-3; 8 nucleotides align to TRBD1. The length of the CDR3 is 17 residues. The germline V gene has CDR1 LNHNV and CDR2 YYDKDF (reference sequence). V gave up 0 bases and J gave up 1 base; unmatched junction bases: 6.

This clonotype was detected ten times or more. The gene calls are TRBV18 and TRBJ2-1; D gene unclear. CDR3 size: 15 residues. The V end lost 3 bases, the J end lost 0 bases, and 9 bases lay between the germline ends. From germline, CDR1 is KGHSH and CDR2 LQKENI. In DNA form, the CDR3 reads TGTGCCAGCTCACCTCTCGGAAACTCCTACAATGAGCAGTTCTTC. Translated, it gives CASSPLGNSYNEQFF.

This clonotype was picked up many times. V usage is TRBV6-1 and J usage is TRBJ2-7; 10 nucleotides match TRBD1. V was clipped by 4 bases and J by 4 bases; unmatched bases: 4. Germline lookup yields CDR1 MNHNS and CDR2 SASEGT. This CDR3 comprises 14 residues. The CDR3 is CASSGPGQGYEQYF. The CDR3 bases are TGTGCCAGCAGTGGGCCGGGACAGGGGTACGAGCAGTACTTC.

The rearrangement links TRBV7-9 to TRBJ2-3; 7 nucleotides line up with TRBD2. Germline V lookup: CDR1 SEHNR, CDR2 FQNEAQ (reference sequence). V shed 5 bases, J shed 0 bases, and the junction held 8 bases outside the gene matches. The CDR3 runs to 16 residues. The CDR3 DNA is TGTGCCAGCAGCCCTCGGCTAGCGGAAAGCACAGATACGCAGTATTTT. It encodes CASSPRLAESTDTQYF.

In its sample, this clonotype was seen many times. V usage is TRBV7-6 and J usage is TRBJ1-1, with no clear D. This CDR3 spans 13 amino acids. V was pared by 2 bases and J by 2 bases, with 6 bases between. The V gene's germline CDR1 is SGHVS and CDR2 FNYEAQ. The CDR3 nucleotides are TGTGCCAGCAGCTTAAAGGCCAACACTGAAGCTTTCTTT. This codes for CASSLKANTEAFF. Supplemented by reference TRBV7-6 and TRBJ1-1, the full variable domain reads GAGVSQSPRYKVTKRGQDVALRCDPISGHVSLYWYRQALGQGPEFLTYFNYEAQQDKSGLPNDRFSAERPEGSISTLTIQRTEQRDSAMYRCASSLKANTEAFFGQGTRLTVV.

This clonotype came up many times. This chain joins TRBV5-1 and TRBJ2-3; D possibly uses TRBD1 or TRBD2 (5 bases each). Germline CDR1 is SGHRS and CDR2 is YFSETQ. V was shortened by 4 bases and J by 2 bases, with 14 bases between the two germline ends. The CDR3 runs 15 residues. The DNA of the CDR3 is TGCGCCAGCAGCCTGGGAGCAGGGACCACAGATACGCAGTATTTT. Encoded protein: CASSLGAGTTDTQYF.

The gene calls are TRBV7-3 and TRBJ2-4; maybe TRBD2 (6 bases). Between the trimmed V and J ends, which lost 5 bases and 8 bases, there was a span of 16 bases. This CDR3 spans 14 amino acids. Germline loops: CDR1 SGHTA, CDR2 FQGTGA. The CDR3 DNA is TGTGCCAGCAGCATAGGGGCGGGAAGTCACATTCAGTACTTC. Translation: CASSIGAGSHIQYF.

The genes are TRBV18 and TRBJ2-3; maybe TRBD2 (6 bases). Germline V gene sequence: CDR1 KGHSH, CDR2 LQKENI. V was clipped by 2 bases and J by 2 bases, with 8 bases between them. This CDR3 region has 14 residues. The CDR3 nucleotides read TGTGCCAGCTCACCATTAGCGGTCACAGATACGCAGTATTTT. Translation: CASSPLAVTDTQYF.

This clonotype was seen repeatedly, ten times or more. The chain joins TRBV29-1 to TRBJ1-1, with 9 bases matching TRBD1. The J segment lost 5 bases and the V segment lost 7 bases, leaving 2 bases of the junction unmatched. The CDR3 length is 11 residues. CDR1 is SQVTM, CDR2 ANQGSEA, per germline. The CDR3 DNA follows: TGCAGCGGAGGACAGGGGACTGAAGCTTTCTTT. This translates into CSGGQGTEAFF.

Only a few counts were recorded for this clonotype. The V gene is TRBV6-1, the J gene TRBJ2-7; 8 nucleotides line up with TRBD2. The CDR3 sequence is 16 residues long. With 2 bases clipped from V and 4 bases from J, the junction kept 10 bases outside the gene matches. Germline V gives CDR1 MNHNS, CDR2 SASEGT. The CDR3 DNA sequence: TGTGCCAGCAGTGAACTGACTAGCGACACACGATACGAGCAGTACTTC. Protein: CASSELTSDTRYEQYF.

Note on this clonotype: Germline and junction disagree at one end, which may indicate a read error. The CDR3 DNA reads as TGTGCCAGCAGCACCCGAGGGGTTGGCTCCTACAGTGAGCAGTTCTTC. Translated, it gives CASSTRGVGSYSEQFF. The chain combines TRBV28 with TRBJ2-1; D tentatively fits TRBD1 or TRBD2 (5 bases each). Germline V gene lookup returns CDR1 MDHEN and CDR2 SYDVKM. The CDR3 length is 16 residues.

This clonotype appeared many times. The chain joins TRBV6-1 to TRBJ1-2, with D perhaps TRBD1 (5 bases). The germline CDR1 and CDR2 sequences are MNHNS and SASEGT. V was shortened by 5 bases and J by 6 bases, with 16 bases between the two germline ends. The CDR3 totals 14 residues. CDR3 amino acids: CASSYVCRTNGYTF. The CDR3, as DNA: TGTGCCAGCAGTTATGTTTGTAGGACAAATGGCTACACCTTC.

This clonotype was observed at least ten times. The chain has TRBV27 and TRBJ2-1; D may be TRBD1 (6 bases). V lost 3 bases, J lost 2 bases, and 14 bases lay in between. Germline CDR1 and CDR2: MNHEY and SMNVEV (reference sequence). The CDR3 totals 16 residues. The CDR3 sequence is CASSFSQGNTYNEQFF. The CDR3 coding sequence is TGTGCCAGCAGTTTCAGTCAGGGGAACACCTACAATGAGCAGTTCTTC.

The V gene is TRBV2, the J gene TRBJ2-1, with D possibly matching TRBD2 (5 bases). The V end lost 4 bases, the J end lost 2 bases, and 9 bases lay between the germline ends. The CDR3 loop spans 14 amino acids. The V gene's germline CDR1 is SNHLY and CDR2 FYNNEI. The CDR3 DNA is TGTGCCAGCAGTGGTCTGCGGGCCTACAATGAGCAGTTCTTC. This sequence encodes CASSGLRAYNEQFF.

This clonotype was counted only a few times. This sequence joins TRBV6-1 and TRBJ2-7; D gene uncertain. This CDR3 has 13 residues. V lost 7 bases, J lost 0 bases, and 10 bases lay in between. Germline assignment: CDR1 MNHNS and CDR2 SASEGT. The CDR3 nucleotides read TGTGCCAGCAAAGGCGACAACTCCTACGAGCAGTACTTC. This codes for CASKGDNSYEQYF.

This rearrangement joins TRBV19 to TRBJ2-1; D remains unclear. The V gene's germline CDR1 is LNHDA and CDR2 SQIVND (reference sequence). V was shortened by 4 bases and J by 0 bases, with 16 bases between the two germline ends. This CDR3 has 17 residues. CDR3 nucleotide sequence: TGTGCCAGTAGTAATAAGAACCCGTGGAGCTCCTACAATGAGCAGTTCTTC. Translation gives CASSNKNPWSSYNEQFF. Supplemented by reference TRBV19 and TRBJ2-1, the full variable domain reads DGGITQSPKYLFRKEGQNVTLSCEQNLNHDAMYWYRQDPGQGLRLIYYSQIVNDFQKGDIAEGYSVSREKKESFPLTVTSAQKNPTAFYLCASSNKNPWSSYNEQFFGPGTRLTVL.

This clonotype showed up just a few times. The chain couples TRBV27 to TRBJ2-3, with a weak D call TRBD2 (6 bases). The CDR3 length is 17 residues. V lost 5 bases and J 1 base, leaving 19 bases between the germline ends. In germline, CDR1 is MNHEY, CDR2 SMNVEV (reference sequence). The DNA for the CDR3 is TGTGCCAGCAGTCCGCTCCGACTAGGAGGTCGCACAGATACGCAGTATTTT. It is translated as CASSPLRLGGRTDTQYF.

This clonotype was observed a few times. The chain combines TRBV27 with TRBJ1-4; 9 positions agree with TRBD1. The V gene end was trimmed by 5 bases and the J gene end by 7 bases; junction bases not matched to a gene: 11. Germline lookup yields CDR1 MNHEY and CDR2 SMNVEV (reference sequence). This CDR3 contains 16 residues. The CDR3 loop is CASSTTDRGWGEKLFF. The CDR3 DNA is TGTGCCAGCAGTACCACCGACAGGGGGTGGGGTGAAAAACTGTTTTTT.

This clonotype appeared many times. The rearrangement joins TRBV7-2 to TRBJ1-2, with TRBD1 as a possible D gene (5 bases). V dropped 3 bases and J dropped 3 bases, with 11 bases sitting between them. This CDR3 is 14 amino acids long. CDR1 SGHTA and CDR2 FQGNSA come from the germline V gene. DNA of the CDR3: TGTGCCAGCAGCTTGGGTCTCAGGGACTATGGCTACACCTTC. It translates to CASSLGLRDYGYTF.

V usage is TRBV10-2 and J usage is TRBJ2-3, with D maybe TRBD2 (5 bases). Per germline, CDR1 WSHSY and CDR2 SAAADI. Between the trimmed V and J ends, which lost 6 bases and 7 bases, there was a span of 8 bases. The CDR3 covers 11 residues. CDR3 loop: CASRGGHTQYF. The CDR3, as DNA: TGCGCCAGCAGAGGAGGTCATACGCAGTATTTT.

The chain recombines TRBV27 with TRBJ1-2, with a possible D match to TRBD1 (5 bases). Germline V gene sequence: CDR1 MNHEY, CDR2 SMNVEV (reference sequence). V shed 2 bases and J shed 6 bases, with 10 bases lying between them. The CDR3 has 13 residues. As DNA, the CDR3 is TGTGCCAGCAGTTTACAGGGAAGGGATGGCTACACCTTC. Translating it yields CASSLQGRDGYTF.

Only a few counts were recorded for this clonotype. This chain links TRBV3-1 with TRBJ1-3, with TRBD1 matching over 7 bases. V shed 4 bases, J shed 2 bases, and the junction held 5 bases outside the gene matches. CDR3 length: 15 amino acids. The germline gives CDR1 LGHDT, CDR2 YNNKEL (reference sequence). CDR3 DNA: TGTGCCAGCAGCCCCCGTAGGGGGCCTGGAAACACCATATATTTT. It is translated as CASSPRRGPGNTIYF.

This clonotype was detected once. The CDR3 region is CASSLFGSKAGELFF. The CDR3 region has the DNA TGTGCCAGCAGCTTATTCGGGAGTAAGGCCGGGGAGCTGTTTTTT. This chain joins TRBV11-2 and TRBJ2-2; D is possibly TRBD2 (6 bases). The germline CDR1 and CDR2 sequences are SGHAT and FQNNGV. The V gene lost 2 bases and the J gene lost 6 bases, with 13 bases spanning the gap. This CDR3 has 15 amino acids.

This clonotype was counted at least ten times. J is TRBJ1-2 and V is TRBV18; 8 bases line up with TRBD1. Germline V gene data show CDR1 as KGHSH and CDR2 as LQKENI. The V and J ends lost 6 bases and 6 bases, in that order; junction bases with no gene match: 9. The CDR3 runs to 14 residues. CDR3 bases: TGTGCCAGCTCCCCCGGGACAGGTGCTGATGGCTACACCTTC. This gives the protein CASSPGTGADGYTF.

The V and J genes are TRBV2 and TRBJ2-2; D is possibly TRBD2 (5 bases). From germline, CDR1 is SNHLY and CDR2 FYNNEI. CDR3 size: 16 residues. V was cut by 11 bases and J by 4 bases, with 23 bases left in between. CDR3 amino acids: CAVPHFTGKGTGELFF. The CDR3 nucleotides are TGTGCCGTTCCTCACTTCACGGGAAAGGGCACCGGGGAGCTGTTTTTT.